A selection of T cell receptor beta chains follows, all from one sample in a study of molecular identifiers for immune sequencing clone quantification. TCRdb redid the calling of the PCR reads with MiXCR, one entry per CDR3 protein. The sample holds 7,500 to 9,500 distinct CDR3 sequences, approximately 15% seen once. The sample was naive CD8+ T cells from blood, with Jurkat cell RNA spiked in. The receptors were sampled from a human donor in good health. Some libraries in this study had Jurkat cell RNA spiked in. The CDR3 runs from the conserved cysteine through the conserved F or W. D genes are given only for firm matches. Rows may omit the clone size; those that give it use once, few, many or a size class.

>TRBD1|medium-sized|TRBV19|15|TRBJ1-5
CASSMGQVSGQPQHF
TGTGCCAGTAGTATGGGACAGGTGTCCGGTCAGCCCCAGCATTTT
>TRBD1|medium-sized|TRBV2|14|TRBJ2-7
CASSQQGSGYEQYF
TGTGCCAGCAGCCAACAGGGGTCCGGCTACGAGCAGTACTTC
>TRBD1|many|TRBV7-6|15|TRBJ2-7
CASSLGATGTYEQYF
TGTGCCAGCAGCTTAGGGGCGACAGGGACCTACGAGCAGTACTTC
>NA|NA|TRBV4-3|17|TRBJ1-4
CASSQDIAGSGNEKLFF
TGCGCCAGCAGCCAAGATATAGCAGGGTCGGGTAATGAAAAGCTGTTTTTT
>NA|many|TRBV19|16|TRBJ2-1
CASSRFEGVIIGEQFF
TGTGCCAGTAGTCGCTTTGAGGGGGTAATAATCGGTGAGCAGTTCTTC
>NA|many|TRBV5-1|16|TRBJ1-3
CASSLSGHDSGNTIYF
TGCGCCAGCAGCTTGTCCGGACACGACTCTGGAAACACCATATATTTT
>NA|medium-sized|TRBV10-3|12|TRBJ2-7
CAISESRYEQYF
TGTGCCATCAGTGAGTCTCGGTACGAGCAGTACTTC
>NA|medium-sized|TRBV11-2|14|TRBJ2-3
CASTRDSSTDTQYF
TGTGCCTCAACCCGGGACTCCAGCACAGATACGCAGTATTTT
>NA|many|TRBV9|14|TRBJ2-1
CASSNLMGGLEQFF
TGTGCCAGCAGCAACCTAATGGGGGGGCTTGAGCAGTTCTTC
>TRBD2|NA|TRBV28|16|TRBJ2-1
CARSRRTSGTYNEQFF
TGTGCCCGCAGTCGAAGGACTAGCGGGACCTACAATGAGCAGTTCTTC
>TRBD2|medium-sized|TRBV27|16|TRBJ2-1
CASSLTSGATYNEQFF
TGTGCCAGCAGTTTAACTAGCGGGGCCACCTACAATGAGCAGTTCTTC
>NA|medium-sized|TRBV4-3|15|TRBJ2-7
CASSQDLPGSYEQYF
TGCGCCAGCAGCCAAGATCTCCCCGGTTCCTACGAGCAGTACTTC
>TRBD1|many|TRBV20-1|11|TRBJ2-4
CSAQGADSQYF
TGCAGTGCCCAGGGGGCGGACAGTCAGTACTTC